A selection of T cell receptor beta chains follows, all from one sample in a study of cytomegalovirus exposure and HLA in healthy donors. Profiled with immunoSEQ multiplex PCR; TCRdb holds only in-frame clones, not every one. The sample has about 160,000 clones, 70% to 85% seen once. The sequenced sample was PBMCs. These receptors all come from a man under 40 in good health and CMV-seropositive. The CDR3 runs from the conserved cysteine through the conserved F or W. The D gene is left open where the match is weak. Clone size, where shown, is once, few, many, or a class for clones that have expanded.

D gene	V gene	J gene	CDR3 length	clone size	CDR3 DNA	CDR3 protein
TRBD1	TRBV30	TRBJ1-2	13	.	TGTGCCTGGAGGGGGGACAGGGGGTATGGCTACACCTTC	CAWRGDRGYGYTF
TRBD1	TRBV5-1	TRBJ1-2	14	few	TGCGCCAGCAGCTCGGATGGACAGGGGTATGGCTACACCTTC	CASSSDGQGYGYTF
.	TRBV7-9	TRBJ1-1	14	.	TGTGCCAGCAGCGAGGAGGTCCGGGGCACTGAAGCTTTCTTT	CASSEEVRGTEAFF
TRBD1	TRBV5-6	TRBJ1-2	16	.	TGTGCCAGCAGCCCCCTCCGTCAGGGGGCCAGCTATGGCTACACCTTC	CASSPLRQGASYGYTF
TRBD1	TRBV5-1	TRBJ2-2	17	.	TGCGCCAGCAGCTTGGTGCCGGGGACAGGGGACACCGGGGAGCTGTTTTTT	CASSLVPGTGDTGELFF
.	TRBV19	TRBJ1-4	15	.	TGTGCCAGTAGTGCAACAGGAGCAACTAATGAAAAACTGTTTTTT	CASSATGATNEKLFF
.	TRBV11-3	TRBJ2-6	14	.	TGTGCCAGCAGTCCGGGCTCTGGGGCCAACGTCCTGACTTTC	CASSPGSGANVLTF
.	TRBV5-1	TRBJ2-7	15	few	TGCGCCAGCAGGCACGCTAACCGATCCGGCTACGAGCAGTACTTC	CASRHANRSGYEQYF
TRBD2	TRBV6-5	TRBJ2-1	16	.	TGTGCCAGCAGTTACGAACCAGCGGGGGCCTACAATGAGCAGTTCTTC	CASSYEPAGAYNEQFF
.	TRBV11-2	TRBJ2-7	14	.	TGTGCCAGCAGCTCGTTCCCAGGGTCCTACGAGCAGTACTTC	CASSSFPGSYEQYF
.	TRBV7-9	TRBJ2-5	13	.	TGTTCCAGCAGACCGACAGGCCAAGAGACCCAGTACTTC	CSSRPTGQETQYF
.	TRBV28	TRBJ2-5	14	.	TGTGCCAGTGGTACGGACACGTACCAAGAGACCCAGTACTTC	CASGTDTYQETQYF
.	TRBV4-3	TRBJ1-2	15	.	TGCGCCAGCAGCCAAACCCCGGGACAAGCCTATGGCTACACCTTC	CASSQTPGQAYGYTF
.	TRBV27	TRBJ1-2	14	.	TGTGCCAGCAGCGCAGACATAGCTAACTATGGCTACACCTTC	CASSADIANYGYTF
.	TRBV7-2	TRBJ2-5	13	.	TGTGCCAGCAGCTACTCGGGGGAAAAGACCCAGTACTTC	CASSYSGEKTQYF
.	TRBV15	TRBJ1-1	15	once	TGTGCCACCAGCAGAGATATGGGGCTTGGGACTGAAGCTTTCTTT	CATSRDMGLGTEAFF
TRBD2	TRBV7-3	TRBJ2-1	15	.	TGTGCCAGCAGCAAACTAGCGGGAGATTACAATGAGCAGTTCTTC	CASSKLAGDYNEQFF
.	TRBV7-3	TRBJ2-1	16	.	TGTGCCAGCAGCCCCGCTACAGCGGCCCCTTACAATGAGCAGTTCTTC	CASSPATAAPYNEQFF
.	TRBV19	TRBJ1-2	14	.	TGTGCCAGTAGTATTGATGGCCAGTTCTATGGCTACACCTTC	CASSIDGQFYGYTF
TRBD1	TRBV18	TRBJ2-3	15	.	TGTGCCAGCTCACCACCGGGACAGGGGTCGGGTACGCAGTATTTT	CASSPPGQGSGTQYF
TRBD2	TRBV5-1	TRBJ2-3	15	.	TGCGCCAGCAGCTCCACTAGCGGGGGGATAGATACGCAGTATTTT	CASSSTSGGIDTQYF
.	TRBV5-1	TRBJ2-7	14	once	TGCGCCAGCAGCCCCCAGACAGGAACCTACGAGCAGTACTTC	CASSPQTGTYEQYF
.	TRBV12-5	TRBJ1-2	11	.	TGTGCTTCCAACAGGAACTATGGCTACACCTTC	CASNRNYGYTF
.	TRBV6-5	TRBJ2-3	16	.	TGTGCCAGCAGTTACTCGACTTTCGATACCACAGATACGCAGTATTTT	CASSYSTFDTTDTQYF
TRBD2	TRBV27	TRBJ2-3	16	.	TGTGCCAGCAGTTATCTAGCGGGGGGGGGCACAGATACGCAGTATTTT	CASSYLAGGGTDTQYF
.	TRBV30	TRBJ1-1	11	.	TGTGCCTGGACCCAGGGGACCAAAGCTTTCTTT	CAWTQGTKAFF
.	TRBV11-1	TRBJ2-5	15	.	TGTGCCAGCACCCCTCGGGGATCCTCCAAAGAGACCCAGTACTTC	CASTPRGSSKETQYF
TRBD1	TRBV28	TRBJ1-5	17	.	TGTGCCAGCAGCTCGGGACAGGGGGTAAATAGCAATCAGCCCCAGCATTTT	CASSSGQGVNSNQPQHF
TRBD1	TRBV5-1	TRBJ1-3	14	few	TGCGCCAGCAGGGACAGGGTGGCTGGAAACACCATATATTTT	CASRDRVAGNTIYF
TRBD1	TRBV4-2	TRBJ2-7	16	.	TGTGCCAGCAGCCAATGGACAGGGGGGATCTCCTACGAGCAGTACTTC	CASSQWTGGISYEQYF
.	TRBV28	TRBJ1-4	13	.	TGTGCCAGCAGCGAACTGATCAAGGAAAAACTGTTTTTT	CASSELIKEKLFF
TRBD1	TRBV7-9	TRBJ1-4	17	.	TGTGCCAGCAGTTCAATGGCAGGGGGCGCAACTAATGAAAAACTGTTTTTT	CASSSMAGGATNEKLFF
TRBD2	TRBV4-1	TRBJ2-5	16	.	TGCGCCAGCAGCCAAGGACTAGCGGGGGGCCAAGAGACCCAGTACTTC	CASSQGLAGGQETQYF
.	TRBV11-2	TRBJ2-2	13	.	TGTGCCAGCAGCTTTTCGGCGGCCGGGGAGCTGTTTTTT	CASSFSAAGELFF
TRBD2	TRBV28	TRBJ2-5	16	.	TGTGCCAGCAGTCCCCTCCAGCGGGGGGGAAAAGAGACCCAGTACTTC	CASSPLQRGGKETQYF
.	TRBV11-2	TRBJ2-7	16	.	TGTGCCAGCAGCTTAGATCTCGGACAGTTGACCTACGAGCAGTACTTC	CASSLDLGQLTYEQYF
.	TRBV9	TRBJ2-7	14	.	TGTGCCAGCAGCGTAGCAGGGCCGCCCTACGAGCAGTACTTC	CASSVAGPPYEQYF
.	TRBV7-3	TRBJ1-2	15	.	TGTGCCAGCAGCTACCTGGCGGGGGGGGAGGATGGCTACACCTTC	CASSYLAGGEDGYTF
.	TRBV7-6	TRBJ2-1	14	.	TGTGCCAGCAGCTTAGTGGCAGGGGATCGTGAGCAGTTCTTC	CASSLVAGDREQFF